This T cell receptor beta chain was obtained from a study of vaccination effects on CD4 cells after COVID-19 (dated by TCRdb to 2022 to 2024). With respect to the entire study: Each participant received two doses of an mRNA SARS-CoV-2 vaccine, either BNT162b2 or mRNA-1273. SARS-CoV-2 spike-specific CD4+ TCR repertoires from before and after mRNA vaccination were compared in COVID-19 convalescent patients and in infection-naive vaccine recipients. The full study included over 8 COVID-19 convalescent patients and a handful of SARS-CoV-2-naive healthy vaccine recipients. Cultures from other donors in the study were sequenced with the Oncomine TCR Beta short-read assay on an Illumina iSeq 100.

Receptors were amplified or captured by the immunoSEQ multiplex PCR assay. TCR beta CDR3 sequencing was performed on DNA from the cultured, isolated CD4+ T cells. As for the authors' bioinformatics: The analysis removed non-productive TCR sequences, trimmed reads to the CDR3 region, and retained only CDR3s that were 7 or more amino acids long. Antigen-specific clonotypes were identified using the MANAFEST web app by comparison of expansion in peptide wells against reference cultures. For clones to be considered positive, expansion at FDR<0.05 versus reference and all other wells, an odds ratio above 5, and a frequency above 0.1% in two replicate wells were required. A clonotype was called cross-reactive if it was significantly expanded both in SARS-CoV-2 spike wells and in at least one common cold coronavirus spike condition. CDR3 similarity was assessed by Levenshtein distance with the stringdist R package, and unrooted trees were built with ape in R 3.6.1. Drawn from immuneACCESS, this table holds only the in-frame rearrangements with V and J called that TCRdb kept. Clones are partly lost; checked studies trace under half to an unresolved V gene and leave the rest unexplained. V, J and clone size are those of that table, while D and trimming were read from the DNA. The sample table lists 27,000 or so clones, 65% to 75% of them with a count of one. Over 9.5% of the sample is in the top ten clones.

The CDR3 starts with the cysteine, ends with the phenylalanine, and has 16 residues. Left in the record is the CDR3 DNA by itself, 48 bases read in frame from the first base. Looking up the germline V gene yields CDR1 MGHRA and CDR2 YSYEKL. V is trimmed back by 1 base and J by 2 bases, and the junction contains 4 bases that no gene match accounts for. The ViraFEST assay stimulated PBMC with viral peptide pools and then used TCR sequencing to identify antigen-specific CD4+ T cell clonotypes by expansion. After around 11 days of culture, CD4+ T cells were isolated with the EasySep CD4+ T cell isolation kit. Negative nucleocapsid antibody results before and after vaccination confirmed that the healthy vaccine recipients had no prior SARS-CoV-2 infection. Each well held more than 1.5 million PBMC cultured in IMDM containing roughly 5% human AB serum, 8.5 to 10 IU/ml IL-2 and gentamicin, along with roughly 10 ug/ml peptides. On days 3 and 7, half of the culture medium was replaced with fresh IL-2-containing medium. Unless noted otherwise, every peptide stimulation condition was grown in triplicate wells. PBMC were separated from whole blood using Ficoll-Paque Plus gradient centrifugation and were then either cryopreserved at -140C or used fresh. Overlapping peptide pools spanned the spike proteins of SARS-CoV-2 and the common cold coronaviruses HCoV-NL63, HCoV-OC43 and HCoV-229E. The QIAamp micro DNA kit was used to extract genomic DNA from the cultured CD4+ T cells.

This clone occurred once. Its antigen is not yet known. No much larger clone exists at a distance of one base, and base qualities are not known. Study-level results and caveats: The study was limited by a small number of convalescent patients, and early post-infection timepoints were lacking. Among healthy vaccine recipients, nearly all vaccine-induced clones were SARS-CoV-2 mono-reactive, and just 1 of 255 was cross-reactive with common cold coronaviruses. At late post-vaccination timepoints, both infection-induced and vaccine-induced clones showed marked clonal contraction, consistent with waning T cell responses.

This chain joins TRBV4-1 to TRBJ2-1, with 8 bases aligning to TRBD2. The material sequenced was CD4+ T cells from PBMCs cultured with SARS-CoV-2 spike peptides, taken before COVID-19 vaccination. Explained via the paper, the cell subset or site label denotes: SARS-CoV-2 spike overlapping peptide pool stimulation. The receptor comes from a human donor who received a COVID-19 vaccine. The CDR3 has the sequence CASSQVRGGPYNEQFF. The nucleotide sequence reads TGCGCCAGCAGCCAAGTACGGGGGGGGCCCTACAATGAGCAGTTCTTC.